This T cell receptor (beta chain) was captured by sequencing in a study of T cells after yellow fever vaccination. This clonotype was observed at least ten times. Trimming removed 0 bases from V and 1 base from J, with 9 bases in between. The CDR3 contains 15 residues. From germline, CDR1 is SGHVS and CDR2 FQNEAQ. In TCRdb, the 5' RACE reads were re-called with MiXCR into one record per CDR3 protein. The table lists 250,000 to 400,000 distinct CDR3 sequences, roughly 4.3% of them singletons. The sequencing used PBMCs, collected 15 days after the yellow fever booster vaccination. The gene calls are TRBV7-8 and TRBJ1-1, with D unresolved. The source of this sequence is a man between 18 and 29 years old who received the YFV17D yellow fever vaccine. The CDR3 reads CASSLALRENTEAFF. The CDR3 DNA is TGTGCCAGCAGCTTAGCGCTGAGGGAGAACACTGAAGCTTTCTTT.